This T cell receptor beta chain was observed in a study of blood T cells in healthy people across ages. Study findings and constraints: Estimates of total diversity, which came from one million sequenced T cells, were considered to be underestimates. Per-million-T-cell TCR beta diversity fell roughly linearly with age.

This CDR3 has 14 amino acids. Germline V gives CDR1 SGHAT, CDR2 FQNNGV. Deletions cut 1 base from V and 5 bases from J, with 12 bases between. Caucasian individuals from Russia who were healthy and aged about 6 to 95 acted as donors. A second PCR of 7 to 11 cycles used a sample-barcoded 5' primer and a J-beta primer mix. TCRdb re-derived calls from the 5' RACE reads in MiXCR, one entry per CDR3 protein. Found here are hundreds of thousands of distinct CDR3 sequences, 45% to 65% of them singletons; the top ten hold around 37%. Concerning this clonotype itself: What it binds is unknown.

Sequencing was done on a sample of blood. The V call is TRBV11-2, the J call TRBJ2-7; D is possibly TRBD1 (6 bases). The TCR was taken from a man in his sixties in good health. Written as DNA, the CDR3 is TGTGCCAGCAGCTTAGCCACACAGGGTCACGAGCAGTACTTC. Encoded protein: CASSLATQGHEQYF.